This TCR beta chain was found in a study of cytomegalovirus exposure and HLA in healthy donors. General study findings and limits: Analysis was performed later, and it showed HLA-associated TCR beta chains to be more clonally expanded than equally common others.

Trimming removed 7 bases from V and 0 bases from J, with 12 bases in between. The CDR3 extends over 13 amino acids. Germline-derived CDR1 and CDR2 are GTSNPN and SVGIG (reference sequence). The PCR contained 60 Vbeta and 13 Jbeta primers. Libraries were prepared by immunoSEQ multiplex PCR; TCRdb keeps only in-frame clonotypes and omits some of them. The sample has around 130,000 clones, approximately 80% seen once. As regards this clone: Its antigen is not known.

V gene TRBV30 combines with J gene TRBJ1-1; a weak D match, TRBD1 (5 bases). Material: PBMCs. The TCR comes from a woman aged 60-70 years in good health and CMV-seronegative. CDR3 sequence reads: CASPGFLNTEAFF. CDR3 DNA sequence: TGTGCCTCTCCAGGGTTTTTGAACACTGAAGCTTTCTTT. Full variable domain (remainder filled in from reference TRBV30 and TRBJ1-1): SQTIHQWPATLVQPVGSPLSLECTVEGTSNPNLYWYRQAAGRGLQLLFYSVGIGQISSEVPQNLSASRPQDRQFILSSKKLLLSDSGFYLCASPGFLNTEAFFGQGTRLTVV.